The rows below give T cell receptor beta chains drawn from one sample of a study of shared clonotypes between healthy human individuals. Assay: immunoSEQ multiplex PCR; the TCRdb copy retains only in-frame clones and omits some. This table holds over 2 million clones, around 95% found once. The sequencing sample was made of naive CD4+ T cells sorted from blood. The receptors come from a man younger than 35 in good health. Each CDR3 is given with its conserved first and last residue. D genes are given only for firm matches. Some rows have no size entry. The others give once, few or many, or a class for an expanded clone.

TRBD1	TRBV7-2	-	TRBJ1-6	CASTPTGRSPLHF	TGTGCCAGCACCCCGACAGGGCGGTCACCCCTCCACTTT
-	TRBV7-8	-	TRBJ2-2	CASSLDQGTNTGELFF	TGTGCCAGCAGCTTAGATCAAGGGACCAACACCGGGGAGCTGTTTTTT
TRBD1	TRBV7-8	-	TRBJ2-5	CASSPRTGVLKTQYF	TGTGCCAGCAGCCCAAGGACAGGGGTGTTGAAGACCCAGTACTTC
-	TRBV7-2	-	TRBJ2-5	CASSLGYTVQETQYF	TGTGCCAGCAGCTTAGGCTATACTGTACAAGAGACCCAGTACTTC
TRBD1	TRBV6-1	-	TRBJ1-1	CASSELGTVNTEAFF	TGTGCCAGCAGTGAATTAGGGACAGTGAACACTGAAGCTTTCTTT
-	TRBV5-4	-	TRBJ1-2	CASSLDLSDLTF	TGTGCCAGCAGCTTGGACCTATCGGACCTAACCTTC
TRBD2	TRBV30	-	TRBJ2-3	CAWRTSGDTTDTQYF	TGTGCCTGGAGGACTAGCGGGGACACCACAGATACGCAGTATTTT
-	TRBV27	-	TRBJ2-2	CASSLTPSGNVNTGELFF	TGTGCCAGCAGTCTCACGCCGTCAGGGAATGTGAACACCGGGGAGCTGTTTTTT
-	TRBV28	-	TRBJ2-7	CASSLGVSYEQYF	TGTGCCAGCAGTTTAGGCGTCTCCTACGAGCAGTACTTC
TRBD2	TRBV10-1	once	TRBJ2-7	CASSHAGVPYEQYF	TGCGCCAGCAGTCACGCGGGAGTTCCCTACGAGCAGTACTTC
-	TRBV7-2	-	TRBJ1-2	CASSSQWGGGGYTF	TGTGCCAGCAGCTCCCAATGGGGGGGTGGTGGCTACACCTTC
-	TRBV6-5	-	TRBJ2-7	CASSNLLGGTDEQYF	TGTGCCAGCAGCAATCTTCTCGGAGGAACAGACGAGCAGTACTTC
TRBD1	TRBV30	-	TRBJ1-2	CAWLQGVSGGYTF	TGTGCCTGGCTACAGGGGGTCAGTGGTGGCTACACCTTC
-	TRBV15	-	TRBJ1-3	CATSRGGKVPSGNTIYF	TGTGCCACCAGCAGAGGGGGAAAGGTACCCTCTGGAAACACCATATATTTT
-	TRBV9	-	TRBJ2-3	CASSAGVGDTQYF	TGTGCCAGCAGCGCCGGGGTGGGAGATACGCAGTATTTT
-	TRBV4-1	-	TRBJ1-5	CASSQVSGNQPQHF	TGCGCCAGCAGCCAAGTTTCGGGCAATCAGCCCCAGCATTTT
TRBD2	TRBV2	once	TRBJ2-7	CASSEEGGAYEQYF	TGTGCCAGCAGTGAAGAGGGAGGGGCCTACGAGCAGTACTTC
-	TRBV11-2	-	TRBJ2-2	CASSLGVPGELFF	TGTGCCAGCAGCTTAGGGGTACCCGGGGAGCTGTTTTTT
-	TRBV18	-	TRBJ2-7	CASSEYSGTVYEQYF	TGTGCCAGCTCAGAATACTCCGGTACAGTCTACGAGCAGTACTTC
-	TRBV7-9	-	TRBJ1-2	CASSFGTAYGYTF	TGTGCCAGCAGCTTTGGGACGGCCTATGGCTACACCTTC
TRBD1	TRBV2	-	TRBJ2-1	CASKWTGGYDEQFF	TGTGCCAGCAAGTGGACAGGGGGCTACGATGAGCAGTTCTTC
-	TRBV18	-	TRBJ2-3	CASSPSASGTDTQYF	TGTGCCAGCTCACCATCGGCCAGTGGGACAGATACGCAGTATTTT
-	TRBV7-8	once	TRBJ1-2	CASSSLQYGYTF	TGTGCCAGCAGCTCTCTTCAATATGGCTACACCTTC
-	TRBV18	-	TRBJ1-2	CASSLDSGGYGYTF	TGTGCCAGCTCACTGGATTCGGGGGGCTATGGCTACACCTTC
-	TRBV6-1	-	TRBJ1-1	CASTWGGLNTEAFF	TGTGCCAGTACCTGGGGAGGGTTGAACACTGAAGCTTTCTTT
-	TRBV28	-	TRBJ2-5	CASSLQGLGQETQYF	TGTGCCAGCAGTTTACAGGGGTTGGGCCAAGAGACCCAGTACTTC
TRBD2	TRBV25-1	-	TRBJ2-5	CASSEYGGGETQYF	TGTGCCAGCAGTGAATACGGGGGAGGGGAGACCCAGTACTTC
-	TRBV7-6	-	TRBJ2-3	CASSLGKWADTQYF	TGTGCCAGCAGCTTAGGGAAGTGGGCAGATACGCAGTATTTT
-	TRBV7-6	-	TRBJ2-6	CATRGAGANVLTF	TGTGCCACCCGCGGGGCTGGGGCCAACGTCCTGACTTTC
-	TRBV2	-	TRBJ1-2	CASSIYGYTF	TGTGCCAGCAGCATCTATGGCTACACCTTC
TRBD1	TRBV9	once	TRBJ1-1	CASSVVETGVKAEAFF	TGTGCCAGCAGCGTAGTGGAGACAGGGGTTAAAGCTGAAGCTTTCTTT
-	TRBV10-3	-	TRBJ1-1	CASTGYTEAFF	TGTGCCAGCACGGGGTACACTGAAGCTTTCTTT
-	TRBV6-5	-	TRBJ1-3	CASTVGRGSGNTIYF	TGTGCCAGCACCGTGGGGAGGGGGTCTGGAAACACCATATATTTT
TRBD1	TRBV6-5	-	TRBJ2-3	CASSYSKGADTQYF	TGTGCCAGCAGTTACTCGAAGGGGGCTGATACGCAGTATTTT
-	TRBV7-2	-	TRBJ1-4	CASSPRGGLSNEKLFF	TGTGCCAGCAGCCCTAGGGGGGGTCTGTCTAATGAAAAACTGTTTTTT
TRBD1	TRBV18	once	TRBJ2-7	CASGQGTGRSEQYF	TGTGCCAGCGGCCAGGGGACAGGGAGATCCGAGCAGTACTTC
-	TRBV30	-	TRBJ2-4	CAWNGKLPGIQYF	TGTGCCTGGAATGGGAAACTTCCGGGCATTCAGTACTTC
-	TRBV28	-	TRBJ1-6	CASTLGGLGGWNSPLHF	TGTGCCAGCACCTTGGGCGGCTTGGGGGGCTGGAATTCACCCCTCCACTTT
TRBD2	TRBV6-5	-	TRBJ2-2	CASRAAGVNTGELFF	TGTGCCAGCAGGGCGGCGGGGGTAAACACCGGGGAGCTGTTTTTT
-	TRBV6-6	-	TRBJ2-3	CASSRDMGTDTQYF	TGTGCCAGCAGTAGGGACATGGGGACAGATACGCAGTATTTT
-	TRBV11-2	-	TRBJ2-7	CASSTNSYEQYF	TGTGCCAGCAGCACGAACTCCTACGAGCAGTACTTC
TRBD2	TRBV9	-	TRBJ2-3	CASSVGFSSGGVTDTQYF	TGTGCCAGCAGCGTAGGTTTTTCTAGCGGGGGGGTAACAGATACGCAGTATTTT
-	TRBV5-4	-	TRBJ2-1	CASSLRPSSYNEQFF	TGTGCCAGCAGCTTGCGACCCAGCTCCTACAATGAGCAGTTCTTC
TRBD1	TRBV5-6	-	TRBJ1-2	CASSRRDRGNGYTF	TGTGCCAGCAGCAGAAGAGACAGGGGGAATGGCTACACCTTC
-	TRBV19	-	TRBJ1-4	CASSAAGGRATNEKLFF	TGTGCCAGTAGTGCGGCGGGAGGACGAGCAACTAATGAAAAACTGTTTTTT
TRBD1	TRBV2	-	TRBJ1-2	CASSADRGGGYTF	TGTGCCAGCAGTGCCGACAGGGGGGGTGGCTACACCTTC
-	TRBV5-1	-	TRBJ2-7	CASSLSLSYEQYF	TGCGCCAGCAGCTTGAGCTTGTCCTACGAGCAGTACTTC
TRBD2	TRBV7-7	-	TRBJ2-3	CASSSGLADTDTQYF	TGTGCTAGCAGCTCCGGACTAGCGGACACAGATACGCAGTATTTT
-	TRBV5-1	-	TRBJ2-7	CASSLGGPYEQYF	TGCGCCAGCAGCTTGGGAGGGCCCTACGAGCAGTACTTC
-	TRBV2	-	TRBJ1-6	CASTQVLGHNSPLHF	TGTGCCAGTACCCAGGTGCTTGGACACAATTCACCCCTCCACTTT
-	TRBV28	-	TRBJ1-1	CASSLFQWGEAFF	TGTGCCAGCAGTTTATTTCAGTGGGGTGAAGCTTTCTTT
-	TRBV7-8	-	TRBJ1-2	CASSVRYPNYGYTF	TGTGCCAGCAGCGTCAGATATCCTAACTATGGCTACACCTTC
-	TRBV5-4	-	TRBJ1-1	CASSLDGGQIRAFF	TGTGCCAGCAGCTTGGATGGTGGACAAATCCGAGCTTTCTTT
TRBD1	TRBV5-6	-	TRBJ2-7	CASSFGTGGNRGYEQYF	TGTGCCAGCAGCTTCGGGACAGGGGGCAACCGGGGCTACGAGCAGTACTTC
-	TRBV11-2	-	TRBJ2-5	CASSRSAEETQYF	TGTGCCAGCAGCCGAAGCGCAGAAGAGACCCAGTACTTC